This is a list of T cell receptor beta chains from one sample in a study of radiation and T cells in renal cell carcinoma. Sequencing was performed with immunoSEQ multiplex PCR; in TCRdb, only in-frame clones are kept and a portion is missing. This table has some 100,000 clones, about 79% appearing once. Sequencing was performed on blood, taken from a patient whose treatment included radiotherapy and nephrectomy. The origin of the receptors is a man aged 60-69 years with renal cell carcinoma. Both conserved end residues are part of each CDR3. D genes are given only for firm matches. Clone size is shown for a subset of rows, as once, few, many or a class of expanded clone.

>TRBV5-1|TRBJ2-1|-|14|-
TGCGCCAGCAGCTTGGCCGGCGAGGCCGATGAGCAGTTCTTC
CASSLAGEADEQFF
>TRBV10-2|TRBJ2-1|-|14|TRBD2
TGCGCCAGCAGTGACTTGGGGACTAGCTATGAGCAGTTCTTC
CASSDLGTSYEQFF
>TRBV19|TRBJ1-5|-|15|TRBD1
TGTGCCAGTAGTTTTCCGACAGGGAACAATCAGCCCCAGCATTTT
CASSFPTGNNQPQHF
>TRBV25-1|TRBJ1-4|-|12|-
TGTGCCAGCACGTCAGGGGATGAAAAACTGTTTTTT
CASTSGDEKLFF
>TRBV6-1|TRBJ2-3|-|13|-
TGTGCCAGCAGTGAATTTTGGAGTGATACGCAGTATTTT
CASSEFWSDTQYF
>TRBV7-2|TRBJ2-1|-|14|TRBD2
TGTGCCAGCAGGGGACTAGCGGAACCCAATGAGCAGTTCTTC
CASRGLAEPNEQFF
>TRBV5-1|TRBJ2-3|-|14|-
TGCGCCAGCAGCCGGGGACAAGTGACAGATACGCAGTATTTT
CASSRGQVTDTQYF
>TRBV15|TRBJ2-5|-|15|TRBD2
TGTGCCACCAGCGGGGGGACTAGCGGGAGCGAGACCCAGTACTTC
CATSGGTSGSETQYF
>TRBV11-2|TRBJ2-7|-|10|-
TGTGCCAGCAGCTTGTCCGAGCAGTACTTC
CASSLSEQYF
>TRBV19|TRBJ1-2|-|13|TRBD1
TGTGCCAGTAGTCCCCGAGACAGGGTTGGCTACACCTTC
CASSPRDRVGYTF
>TRBV15|TRBJ1-4|-|13|TRBD1
TGTGCCACCGGCCGGGACAGGGGTGAAAAACTGTTTTTT
CATGRDRGEKLFF
>TRBV7-9|TRBJ1-1|-|14|-
TGTGCCAGCAGCTTAGAGTCGGGCGTTTCTGAAGCTTTCTTT
CASSLESGVSEAFF
>TRBV7-9|TRBJ2-2|-|15|-
TGTGCCAGCAGTTATTGGACAGCGAACACCGGGGAGCTGTTTTTT
CASSYWTANTGELFF
>TRBV28|TRBJ2-2|-|16|TRBD1
TGTGCCAGCAGTTTATTGGGACAGGGGGTTTCCGGGGAGCTGTTTTTT
CASSLLGQGVSGELFF
>TRBV19|TRBJ1-1|-|14|-
TGTGCCAGTAGTATAAGGGGTAGGGACACTGAAGCTTTCTTT
CASSIRGRDTEAFF
>TRBV4-2|TRBJ2-5|-|17|-
TGTGCCAGCAGCCAAGATCTTAACAGTGAGGAGACGGAGACCCAGTACTTC
CASSQDLNSEETETQYF
>TRBV19|TRBJ2-1|once|15|TRBD2
TGTGCCAGTAGTTCCCAAGCGGGAAAGGGTAATGAGCAGTTCTTC
CASSSQAGKGNEQFF
>TRBV28|TRBJ2-7|many|13|-
TGTGCCAGCAGTTTCCCACAAGACTACGAGCAGTACTTC
CASSFPQDYEQYF
>TRBV19|TRBJ2-7|once|12|TRBD1
TGTGACCTGACAGGGGGCGTCTACGAGCAGTACTTC
CDLTGGVYEQYF
>TRBV18|TRBJ1-2|-|17|TRBD1
TGTGCCAGCTCACCGGAAAACTTACAGGGGGCAAGCTATGGCTACACCTTC
CASSPENLQGASYGYTF
>TRBV18|TRBJ1-2|-|12|-
TGTGCCAGCTCACTTCAGAACTATGGCTACACCTTC
CASSLQNYGYTF
>TRBV28|TRBJ1-1|-|14|-
TGTGCCAGTCTCCGGGCCGGGCGGAACACTGAAGCTTTCTTT
CASLRAGRNTEAFF
>TRBV2|TRBJ2-5|-|14|TRBD2
TGTGCCAGCGGGGGGACTAGCGGGATTGGAGAGCAGTACTTC
CASGGTSGIGEQYF
>TRBV19|TRBJ1-5|-|14|-
TGTGCCAGTAGTATAAATCGAAATTCGCAGCCCCAGCATTTT
CASSINRNSQPQHF
>TRBV19|TRBJ1-5|-|17|TRBD1
TGTGCCAGTACCCCACAGGGGGCCCAACTTAGCAATCAGCCCCAGCATTTT
CASTPQGAQLSNQPQHF
>TRBV4-1|TRBJ1-4|-|13|-
TGCGCCAGCAGCCTCGCCCGGCGGGAAAAACTGTTTTTT
CASSLARREKLFF
>TRBV19|TRBJ1-1|-|13|TRBD1
TGTGCCAGTACATGGACAGGGGGATCTGAAGCTTTCTTT
CASTWTGGSEAFF
>TRBV25-1|TRBJ2-3|-|15|TRBD2
TGTGCCAGCAGGTCTGGCGGGGGAAGCACAGATACGCAGTATTTT
CASRSGGGSTDTQYF
>TRBV2|TRBJ1-1|-|13|-
TGTGCCAGCCCCCGAGGAAGATTCACTGAAGCTTTCTTT
CASPRGRFTEAFF
>TRBV29-1|TRBJ2-2|-|14|-
TGCAGCGTTCGGGCTAGCGCAATCACCGGGGAGCTGTTTTTT
CSVRASAITGELFF
>TRBV5-1|TRBJ1-1|-|15|TRBD1
TGCGCCAGCAGCGCTGGAGGAGGGACAGGGACTGAAGCTTTCTTT
CASSAGGGTGTEAFF
>TRBV10-1|TRBJ1-5|-|12|-
TGCGCCAGCAGTGAGTCGGGCCAGCCCCAGCATTTT
CASSESGQPQHF
>TRBV27|TRBJ2-7|-|18|TRBD1
TGTGCCAGCCCCAGACGAACTACTTCGGGACAGGCGAGCTACGAGCAGTACTTC
CASPRRTTSGQASYEQYF
>TRBV29-1|TRBJ2-3|-|14|-
TGCAGCGTTTCCTTTGGGGGGAGCACAGATACGCAGTATTTT
CSVSFGGSTDTQYF
>TRBV28|TRBJ1-1|-|17|TRBD1
TGTGCCAGCAGTTTCGCGGGGACAGGGGGCTGGGACACTGAAGCTTTCTTT
CASSFAGTGGWDTEAFF
>TRBV19|TRBJ2-1|few|14|TRBD2
TGTGCCAGTAGTATCCCGGGACTACACAATGAGCAGTTCTTC
CASSIPGLHNEQFF
>TRBV19|TRBJ1-2|-|18|-
TGTGCCAGTAGTATATGGCCGGGCAGGGAGCAGGCGAACTATGGCTACACCTTC
CASSIWPGREQANYGYTF
>TRBV11-2|TRBJ2-6|-|15|TRBD1
TGTGCCAGCAGCGCCAGACAGGGGGGGGCCAACGTCCTGACTTTC
CASSARQGGANVLTF
>TRBV5-1|TRBJ1-1|-|15|TRBD1
TGCGCCAGCAGGTACCGGGACAGCCGGAACACTGAAGCTTTCTTT
CASRYRDSRNTEAFF
>TRBV2|TRBJ2-1|-|17|TRBD2
TGTGCCAGCAGTGACCCCCTCCTCGGGACTAGCGTCAATGAGCAGTTCTTC
CASSDPLLGTSVNEQFF
>TRBV4-2|TRBJ2-3|-|15|-
TGTGCCAGCAGCCAACGCTGGGAGGTAACAGATACGCAGTATTTT
CASSQRWEVTDTQYF